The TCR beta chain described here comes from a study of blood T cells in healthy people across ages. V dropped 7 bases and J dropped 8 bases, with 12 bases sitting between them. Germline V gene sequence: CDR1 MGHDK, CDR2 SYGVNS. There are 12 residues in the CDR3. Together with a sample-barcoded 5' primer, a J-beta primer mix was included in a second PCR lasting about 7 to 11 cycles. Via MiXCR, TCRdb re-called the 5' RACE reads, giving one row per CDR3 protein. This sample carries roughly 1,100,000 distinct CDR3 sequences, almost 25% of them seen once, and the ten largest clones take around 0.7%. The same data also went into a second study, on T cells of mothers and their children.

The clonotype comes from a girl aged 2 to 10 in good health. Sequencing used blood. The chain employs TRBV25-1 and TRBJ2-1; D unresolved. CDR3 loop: CASIARHDEQFF. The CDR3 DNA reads TGTGCCAGCATTGCTCGTCACGATGAGCAGTTCTTC.